This T cell receptor (beta chain) was recovered during a study of OX40 agonist ivuxolimab in advanced cancers. Study-level information: The drug used for patients, ivuxolimab, was an agonistic anti-OX40 (CD134) antibody.

Germline loops: CDR1 SGHRS, CDR2 YFSETQ. The CDR3 runs to 16 residues. The V end was cut by 0 bases, the J end by 0 bases, with 10 bases between. The table came from immunoSEQ multiplex PCR; TCRdb's copy has only in-frame clones and leaves some out. The sample contains 50,000 to 55,000 clones, 80% of which appear only once. Comments on this clone: Additional DNA sequences in this sample encode the identical CDR3.

The chain combines TRBV5-1 with TRBJ2-1; D gene ambiguous. The TCR sequence derives from an adult with an advanced solid tumor such as melanoma, head and neck, liver or kidney cancer. The input for sequencing was CD4+ or CD8+ T cells sorted from blood, taken in a trial of the OX40 agonist ivuxolimab. In DNA form, the CDR3 reads TGCGCCAGCAGCTTGGACAGCCTTAGCTCCTACAATGAGCAGTTCTTC. Encoded protein: CASSLDSLSSYNEQFF.